The subject of this entry is one TCR beta chain. This entry comes from a study of blood T cell repertoires in COVID-19. Background on the study: Acute and convalescent COVID-19 specimens originated in the United States, Italy and Spain.

The V and J ends lost 0 bases and 2 bases respectively, with 10 bases between them. The CDR3 runs to 15 residues. The germline V gene has CDR1 SEHNR and CDR2 FQNEAQ (reference sequence). Measured with immunoSEQ multiplex PCR; TCRdb has only the in-frame clones, and not every one. The table records 350,000 to 400,000 clones, 85% to 90% of them present only once. Sequenced sample: PBMCs or T cells enriched from blood (not recorded which). This clonotype was sampled from a woman aged 25 to 39 with acute COVID-19. This chain connects TRBV7-9 to TRBJ1-1, with TRBD1 as a possible D gene (5 bases). CDR3 bases: TGTGCCAGCAGCTTAGCCCAGGGTGGCAACACTGAAGCTTTCTTT. The encoded protein is CASSLAQGGNTEAFF.